This T cell receptor (beta chain) was recovered during a study of T cell repertoires in cytomegalovirus infection. Study-wide background: TCR beta signatures that were public indicated CMV infection and matching HLA type.

There are a few counts of this clonotype. Its antigen remains unknown. Unmatched junction bases numbered 7, after V lost 5 bases and J lost 1 base. The CDR3 sequence is 16 residues long. Germline-derived CDR1 and CDR2 are LNHDA and SQIVND (reference sequence). Study-wide results and caveats: The ex vivo response was dominated by HLA-C-restricted CMV-specific TCR beta clonotypes. The cumulative frequency of public TCR beta families distinguished individuals who carried CMV together with the relevant HLA.

TCRdb reanalysed the reads using MiXCR and keeps one entry per CDR3 protein. The profile shows nearly 650,000 distinct CDR3 sequences, more than 20% of them singletons. This clonotype was obtained from a human donor in good health (CMV status not recorded). Some clones in this sample may be carry-over from other donors' samples. The chain recombines TRBV19 with TRBJ2-3, with 9 bases that match TRBD1. Sequenced input: CD8+ T cells from PBMCs. The chain's CDR3 is CASSVDRDRGTDTQYF. The CDR3 bases are TGTGCCAGTAGTGTGGACCGGGACAGGGGCACAGATACGCAGTATTTT.